The 2 T cell receptor beta chains below come from one sample, sequenced in a study of a mutant IDH1 vaccine in newly diagnosed glioma. The assay was immunoSEQ multiplex PCR, and TCRdb's table has in-frame clones only and misses some. The sample holds approximately 60,000 clones, roughly 74% seen once. No cognate antigen is known for these TCRs. As to time point: week 35, safety follow-up. It was 300 ug of mutant IDH1 20-mer peptide that made up each vaccine dose, given with topical imiquimod. The material was PBMCs, obtained from a glioma patient whose treatment included an IDH1 peptide vaccine. The receptor set was obtained from a man between 45 and 60 years old with glioma.

This clone was picked up one time. The V and J genes are TRBV2 and TRBJ1-2; TRBD1 matches 8 bases. This CDR3 region has 13 residues. Germline lookup yields CDR1 SNHLY and CDR2 FYNNEI. J gave up 6 bases and V 5 bases, and 5 bases lay outside the gene matches. The CDR3 loop reads CASSSTGANGYTF. The CDR3 nucleotides read TGTGCCAGCAGTTCGACAGGGGCGAATGGCTACACCTTC.

This clone was seen more than once but under ten times. The V call is TRBV5-1, the J call TRBJ1-5; D is unresolved. From germline, CDR1 is SGHRS and CDR2 YFSETQ. V was cut by 0 bases and J by 4 bases, with 8 bases left in between. This CDR3 has 14 amino acids. CDR3 DNA: TGCGCCAGCAGCTTGGAAGGGAGGAATCAGCCCCAGCATTTT. It yields the protein CASSLEGRNQPQHF.